This entry lists 3 T cell receptor beta chains sequenced from one sample in a study of CD8+CD57+ T cells in acquired aplastic anemia. For sequencing, patients were chosen who had shown expansion of CD8+CD57+ cells by flow cytometry. Using genomic DNA as the template, TCR beta VDJ and CDR3 profiling was carried out. TCRdb used MiXCR to reprocess the reads, holding one entry per CDR3 protein. The repertoire includes approximately 160,000 distinct CDR3 sequences, roughly 50% of them detected once, and 3.2% sits in the top ten. Input material: sorted CD4+, CD8+, or CD8+CD57+ T cells (not recorded which) from PBMCs. These receptors all stem from a human donor with aplastic anemia.

V usage is TRBV25-1 and J usage is TRBJ1-4; D uncertain. CDR1 is MGHDK and CDR2 is SYGVNS in the germline V gene. This CDR3 has 13 residues. The V end was cut by 1 base, the J end by 4 bases, with 4 bases between. The CDR3 protein is CASSEWVNEKLFF. CDR3 sequence (DNA): TGTGCCAGCAGTGAATGGGTTAATGAAAAACTGTTTTTT.

This clonotype has at least ten counts. This chain uses TRBV6-1 with TRBJ1-5; D possibly corresponds to TRBD1 (5 bases). The CDR3 totals 14 residues. Per the germline V gene, CDR1 is MNHNS and CDR2 is SASEGT. Trimming took 9 bases from V and 6 from J, leaving 18 bases between them. This CDR3 reads CASWGRGLGQPQHF. CDR3 nucleotide sequence: TGTGCCAGTTGGGGAAGGGGATTGGGTCAGCCCCAGCATTTT.

Ten or more counts support this clonotype. V usage is TRBV4-3 and J usage is TRBJ1-1; a weak D match, TRBD1 (5 bases). This CDR3 is 15 amino acids long. Germline-derived CDR1 and CDR2 are LGHNA and YSLEER. Deletions cut 4 bases from V and 0 bases from J, with 12 bases between. CDR3 DNA sequence: TGCGCCAGCAGCCGAACCGGGGCCCTGAACACTGAAGCTTTCTTT. It codes for CASSRTGALNTEAFF.